This T cell receptor (beta chain) is from a study of beta chain features in type 1 diabetes. As for the study in general: Healthy donors, compared against patients, showed similar age, gender and cell yields.

The entirety of the isolated RNA underwent reverse transcription, so expressed TCRB transcripts were sequenced. Regulatory, naive and central memory T cell samples averaged around 3.9 million reads. Clones were read by immunoSEQ multiplex PCR, and TCRdb kept only the in-frame ones, dropping some. The sample carries about 710,000 clones, 11% to 15% recorded once. To note about this clone: Its cognate antigen is unknown.

Overall study results and limits: In all four CD4+ subsets, TCRB CDR3 length was significantly, moderately reduced in type 1 diabetes.

Germline V CDR1 and CDR2: MDHEN, SYDVKM. The CDR3 runs to 13 residues. V dropped 5 bases and J dropped 1 base, with 8 bases sitting between them. The specimen sequenced was naive CD4+ T cells from blood. This chain uses TRBV28 with TRBJ1-1; D gene uncertain. The TCR sequence derives from a man between 18 and 35 years old with type 1 diabetes. The CDR3 here is CASSPPRNTEAFF. For the CDR3, the DNA is TGTGCCAGCAGTCCTCCGAGGAACACTGAAGCTTTCTTT.